Listed here are 9 T cell receptor beta chains from one sample, sequenced in a study of T-cell memory formation after mild COVID-19. TCRdb re-called the 5' RACE reads with MiXCR, one entry per CDR3 protein. The sample includes 180,000 or so distinct CDR3 sequences, around 16% of them seen just once. Sequencing was done on a sample of PBMCs or a T cell subset sorted from them (not recorded which). The receptors stem from an adult woman who had mild COVID-19 (a few samples of this study predate the infection). Cell type and time point are not known.

The rearrangement joins TRBV18 to TRBJ2-3; TRBD2 might be the D (6 bases). Germline CDR1 and CDR2: KGHSH and LQKENI. V lost 5 bases and J 4 bases, leaving 10 bases between the germline ends. The length of the CDR3 is 13 residues. This chain's CDR3 is CASSVTRADTQYF. Here the CDR3 DNA reads TGTGCCAGCTCAGTGACTAGGGCAGATACGCAGTATTTT.

V gene TRBV9 combines with J gene TRBJ2-3; TRBD1 might be the D (6 bases). Trimming cost V 3 bases and J 2 bases, with 13 bases left between them. The CDR3 runs to 15 residues. Germline V lookup: CDR1 SGDLS, CDR2 YYNGEE. The chain's CDR3 is CASSGRQGPTDTQYF. DNA of the CDR3: TGTGCCAGCAGCGGGCGGCAGGGGCCCACAGATACGCAGTATTTT.

This clonotype was observed a few times. The genes are TRBV20-1 and TRBJ2-4, with D perhaps TRBD2 (5 bases). The ends were cut back, 6 bases at V and 7 bases at J, with 16 bases in the middle. The CDR3 loop spans 13 amino acids. CDR1 DFQATT and CDR2 SNEGSKA come from the germline V gene (reference sequence). As DNA, the CDR3 is TGCAGTGCCCTTTCCGGGATGGAGAACATTCAGTACTTC. Its translation: CSALSGMENIQYF.

This clonotype has more than one count but fewer than ten. The rearrangement uses TRBV20-1 and TRBJ2-5, with a tentative D call TRBD2 (6 bases). CDR3 length equals 13 residues. V lost 3 bases and J lost 4, with 12 bases in between. The germline CDR1 and CDR2 sequences are DFQATT and SNEGSKA (reference sequence). CDR3 in DNA: TGCAGTGCTAGTTTAGGGACTGGAGAGACCCAGTACTTC. Translating it yields CSASLGTGETQYF.

The J gene is TRBJ1-2, the V gene TRBV7-9; D is unclear. Germline-derived CDR1 and CDR2 are SEHNR and FQNEAQ (reference sequence). V was cut by 4 bases and J by 4 bases, with 13 bases left in between. The CDR3 length is 14 residues. CDR3 nucleotides: TGTGCCAGCAGCTCTAGTGACGTCGGCTATGGCTACACCTTC. Translated, it gives CASSSSDVGYGYTF.

The chain combines TRBV7-2 with TRBJ2-2, with unresolved D. The V end lost 1 base, the J end lost 0 bases, and 6 bases lay between the germline ends. The CDR3 totals 15 residues. Per the germline V gene, CDR1 is SGHTA and CDR2 is FQGNSA. The CDR3 loop reads CASSLVLTNTGELFF. In DNA form, the CDR3 reads TGTGCCAGCAGCTTAGTTCTCACGAACACCGGGGAGCTGTTTTTT.

The chain carries TRBV5-1 and TRBJ1-3; TRBD1 aligns across 7 bases. The germline V gene encodes CDR1 SGHRS and CDR2 YFSETQ. J was trimmed by 3 bases and V by 0 bases; bases with no gene match: 0. The CDR3 totals 14 residues. The CDR3 DNA reads TGCGCCAGCAGCTTGGACAGGGGTGGAAACACCATATATTTT. Protein sequence: CASSLDRGGNTIYF.

The chain links TRBV5-6 to TRBJ2-2, with 10 bases identical to TRBD2. J lost 5 bases, V lost 1 base, and 5 bases had no gene match. Germline CDR1 reads SGHDT; CDR2 reads YYEEEE. The length of the CDR3 is 16 residues. CDR3 DNA: TGTGCCAGCAGCTTGTCTTCGGGACTAGCGACCGGGGAGCTGTTTTTT. Translating gives CASSLSSGLATGELFF.

This clonotype was detected ten times or more. The chain has TRBV5-1 and TRBJ2-3, with 11 positions matching TRBD2. Germline V gene sequence: CDR1 SGHRS, CDR2 YFSETQ. The length of the CDR3 is 17 residues. Trimming removed 0 bases from V and 2 bases from J; junction bases left unmatched: 5. CDR3 bases: TGCGCCAGCAGCTTGGAGGCTAGCGGGGGGCCCACAGATACGCAGTATTTT. This gives the protein CASSLEASGGPTDTQYF.